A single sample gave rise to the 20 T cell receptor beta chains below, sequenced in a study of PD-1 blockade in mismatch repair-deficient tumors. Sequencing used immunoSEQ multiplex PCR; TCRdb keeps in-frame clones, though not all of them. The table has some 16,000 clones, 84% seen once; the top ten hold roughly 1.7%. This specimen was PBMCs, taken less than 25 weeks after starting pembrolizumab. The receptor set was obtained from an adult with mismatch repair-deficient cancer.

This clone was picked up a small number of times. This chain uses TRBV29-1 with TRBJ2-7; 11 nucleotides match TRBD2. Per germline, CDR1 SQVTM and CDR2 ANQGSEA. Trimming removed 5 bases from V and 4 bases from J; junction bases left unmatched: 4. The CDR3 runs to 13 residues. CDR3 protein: CSVSLAGEYEQYF. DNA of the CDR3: TGCAGCGTTTCACTAGCGGGGGAATACGAGCAGTACTTC.

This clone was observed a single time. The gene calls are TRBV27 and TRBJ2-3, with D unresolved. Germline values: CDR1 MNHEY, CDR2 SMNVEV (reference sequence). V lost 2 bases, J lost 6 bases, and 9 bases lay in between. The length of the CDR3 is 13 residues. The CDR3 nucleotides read TGTGCCAGCAGTTTAAAGGCCGGGGATACGCAGTATTTT. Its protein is CASSLKAGDTQYF.

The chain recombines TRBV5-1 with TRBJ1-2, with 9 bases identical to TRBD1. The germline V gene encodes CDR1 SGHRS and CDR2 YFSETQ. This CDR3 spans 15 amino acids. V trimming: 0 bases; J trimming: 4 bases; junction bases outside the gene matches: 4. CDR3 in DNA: TGCGCCAGCAGCTTGGGAGAGACAGGGGGCTATGGCTACACCTTC. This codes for CASSLGETGGYGYTF.

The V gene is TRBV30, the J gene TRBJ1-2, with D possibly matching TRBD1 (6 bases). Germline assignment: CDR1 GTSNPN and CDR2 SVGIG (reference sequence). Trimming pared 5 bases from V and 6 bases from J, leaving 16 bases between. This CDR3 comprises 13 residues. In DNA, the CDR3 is TGTGCCTGGGGCCAGGGGAGTTTTAATGGCTACACCTTC. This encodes CAWGQGSFNGYTF. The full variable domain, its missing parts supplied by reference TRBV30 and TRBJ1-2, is SQTIHQWPATLVQPVGSPLSLECTVEGTSNPNLYWYRQAAGRGLQLLFYSVGIGQISSEVPQNLSASRPQDRQFILSSKKLLLSDSGFYLCAWGQGSFNGYTFGSGTRLTVV.

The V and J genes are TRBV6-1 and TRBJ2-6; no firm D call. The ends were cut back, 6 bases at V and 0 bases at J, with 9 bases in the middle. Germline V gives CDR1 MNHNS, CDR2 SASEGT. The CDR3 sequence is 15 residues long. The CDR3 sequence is CASSPTSSGANVLTF. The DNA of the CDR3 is TGTGCCAGCAGCCCTACGAGCTCTGGGGCCAACGTCCTGACTTTC.

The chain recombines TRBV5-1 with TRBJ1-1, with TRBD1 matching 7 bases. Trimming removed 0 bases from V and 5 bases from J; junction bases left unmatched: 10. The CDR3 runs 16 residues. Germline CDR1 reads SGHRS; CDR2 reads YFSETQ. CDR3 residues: CASSLDGPGGSTEAFF. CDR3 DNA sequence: TGCGCCAGCAGCTTGGATGGGCCAGGGGGGAGTACTGAAGCTTTCTTT.

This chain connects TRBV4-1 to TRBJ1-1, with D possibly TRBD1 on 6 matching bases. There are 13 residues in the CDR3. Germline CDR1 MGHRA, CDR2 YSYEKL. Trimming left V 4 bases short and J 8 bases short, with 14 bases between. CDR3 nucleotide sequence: TGCGCCAGCAGCCGACGACAGGATGCGGAAGCTTTCTTT. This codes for CASSRRQDAEAFF.

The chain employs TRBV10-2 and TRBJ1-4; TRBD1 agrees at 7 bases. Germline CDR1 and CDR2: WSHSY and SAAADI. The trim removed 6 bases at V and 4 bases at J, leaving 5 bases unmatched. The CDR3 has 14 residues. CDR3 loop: CASRTGLFNEKLFF. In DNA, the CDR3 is TGCGCCAGCAGGACAGGGCTTTTTAATGAAAAACTGTTTTTT.

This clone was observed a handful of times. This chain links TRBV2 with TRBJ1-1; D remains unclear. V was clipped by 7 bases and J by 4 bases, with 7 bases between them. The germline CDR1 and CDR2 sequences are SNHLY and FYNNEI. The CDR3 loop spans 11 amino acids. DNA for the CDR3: TGTGCCAGCACCATACTCACTGAAGCTTTCTTT. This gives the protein CASTILTEAFF.

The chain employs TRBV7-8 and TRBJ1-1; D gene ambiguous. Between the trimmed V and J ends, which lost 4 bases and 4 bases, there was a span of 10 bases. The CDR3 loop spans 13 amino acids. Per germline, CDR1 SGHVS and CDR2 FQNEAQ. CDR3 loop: CASSSLRGTEAFF. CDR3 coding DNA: TGTGCCAGCAGCTCTTTGCGGGGCACTGAAGCTTTCTTT.

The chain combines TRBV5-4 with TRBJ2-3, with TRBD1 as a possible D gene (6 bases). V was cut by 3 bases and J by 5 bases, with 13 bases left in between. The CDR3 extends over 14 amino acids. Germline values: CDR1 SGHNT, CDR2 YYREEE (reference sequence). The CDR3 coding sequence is TGTGCCAGCAGCTATACAGGGCGAGTAGATACGCAGTATTTT. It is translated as CASSYTGRVDTQYF.

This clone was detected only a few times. This chain's CDR3 is CASSTPPPGQAYYGYTF. DNA for the CDR3: TGTGCCAGCAGCACCCCCCCGCCGGGACAGGCGTACTATGGCTACACCTTC. The J gene is TRBJ1-2, the V gene TRBV5-4; 8 positions agree with TRBD1. CDR1 and CDR2 from the germline V gene are SGHNT and YYREEE (reference sequence). The CDR3 contains 17 residues. Unmatched junction bases numbered 14, after V lost 4 bases and J lost 3 bases.

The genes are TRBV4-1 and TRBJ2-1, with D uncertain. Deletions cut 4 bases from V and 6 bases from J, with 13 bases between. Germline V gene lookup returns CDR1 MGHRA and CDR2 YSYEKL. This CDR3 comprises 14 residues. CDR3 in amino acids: CASSPRPSGNEQFF. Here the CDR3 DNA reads TGCGCCAGCAGCCCCCGTCCCTCCGGCAATGAGCAGTTCTTC.

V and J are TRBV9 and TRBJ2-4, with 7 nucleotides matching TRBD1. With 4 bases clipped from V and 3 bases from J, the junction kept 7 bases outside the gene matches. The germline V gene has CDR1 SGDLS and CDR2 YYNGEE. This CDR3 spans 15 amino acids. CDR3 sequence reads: CASSPRTGNKNIQYF. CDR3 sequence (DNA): TGTGCCAGCAGCCCCCGGACAGGTAACAAAAACATTCAGTACTTC.

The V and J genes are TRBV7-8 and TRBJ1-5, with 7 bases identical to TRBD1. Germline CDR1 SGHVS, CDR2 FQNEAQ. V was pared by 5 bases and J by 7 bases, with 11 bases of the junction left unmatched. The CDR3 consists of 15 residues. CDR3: CASSPQHRGPQPQHF. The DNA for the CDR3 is TGTGCCAGCAGCCCCCAGCACAGGGGTCCCCAGCCCCAGCATTTT.

CDR3 in amino acids: CASSPATMPGQGGQFF. The CDR3 DNA reads as TGTGCCAGCAGCCCCGCCACAATGCCGGGACAAGGGGGTCAGTTCTTC. The chain employs TRBV11-3 and TRBJ2-1; possible D gene TRBD1, 6 bases. Deletions cut 5 bases from V and 13 bases from J, with 27 bases between. The CDR3 extends over 16 amino acids. Germline CDR1 SGHNT, CDR2 YENEEA.

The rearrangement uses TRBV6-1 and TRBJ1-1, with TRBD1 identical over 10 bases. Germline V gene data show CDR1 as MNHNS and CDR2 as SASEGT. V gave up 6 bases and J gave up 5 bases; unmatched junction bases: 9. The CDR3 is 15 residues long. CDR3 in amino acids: CASRGVRQGATEAFF. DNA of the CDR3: TGTGCCAGCAGGGGGGTTAGACAGGGGGCGACTGAAGCTTTCTTT.

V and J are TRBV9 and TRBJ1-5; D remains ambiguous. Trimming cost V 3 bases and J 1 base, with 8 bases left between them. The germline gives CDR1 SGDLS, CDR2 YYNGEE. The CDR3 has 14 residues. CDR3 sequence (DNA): TGTGCCAGCAGCGGGGGAGCGAGCAATCAGCCCCAGCATTTT. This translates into CASSGGASNQPQHF.

The CDR3 region is CSVRGTSSYNEQFF. The CDR3 DNA is TGCAGCGTTCGCGGGACTAGCTCCTACAATGAGCAGTTCTTC. The V gene is TRBV29-1, the J gene TRBJ2-1; 8 bases are shared with TRBD2. CDR3 length: 14 amino acids. The ends lost 5 bases at V and 0 bases at J; junction bases unmatched: 3. CDR1 and CDR2 from the germline V gene are SQVTM and ANQGSEA.

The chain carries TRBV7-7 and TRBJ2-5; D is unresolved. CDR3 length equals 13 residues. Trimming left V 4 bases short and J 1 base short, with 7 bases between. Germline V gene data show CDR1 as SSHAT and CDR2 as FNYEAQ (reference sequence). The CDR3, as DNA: TGTGCCAGCAGCTGGCGGTCCCAAGAGACCCAGTACTTC. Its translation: CASSWRSQETQYF.